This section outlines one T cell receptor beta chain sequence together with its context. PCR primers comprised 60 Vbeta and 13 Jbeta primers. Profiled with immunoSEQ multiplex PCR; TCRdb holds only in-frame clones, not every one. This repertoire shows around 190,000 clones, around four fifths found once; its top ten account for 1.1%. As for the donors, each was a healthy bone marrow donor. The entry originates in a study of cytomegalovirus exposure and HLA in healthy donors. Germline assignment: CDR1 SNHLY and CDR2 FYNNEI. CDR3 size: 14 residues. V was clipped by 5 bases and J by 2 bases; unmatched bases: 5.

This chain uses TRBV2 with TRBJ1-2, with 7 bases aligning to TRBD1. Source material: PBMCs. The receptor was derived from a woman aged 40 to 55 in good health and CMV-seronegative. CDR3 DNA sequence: TGTGCCAGCAGTCCGGGACAGACCAACTATGGCTACACCTTC. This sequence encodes CASSPGQTNYGYTF.